Here is one T cell receptor (beta chain) with its context. The V segment lost 6 bases and the J segment 2 bases; nucleotides outside the gene matches: 5. CDR3 length equals 16 residues. Germline CDR1 reads MDHEN; CDR2 reads SYDVKM. The sample comes from a study of blood T cell repertoires in COVID-19. Generated by immunoSEQ multiplex PCR, the TCRdb table keeps only in-frame clones and is missing some. The data hold about 240,000 clones, with roughly 86% observed a single time. The origin of this receptor is a woman in her 30s with acute COVID-19. The chain combines TRBV28 with TRBJ2-3; 13 bases fit TRBD2. Sequencing used PBMCs or T cells enriched from blood (not recorded which). The CDR3 DNA sequence: TGTGCCAGCAGACCCGGGACTAGCGGGGACACAGATACGCAGTATTTT. Encoded protein: CASRPGTSGDTDTQYF.